This section outlines one T cell receptor beta chain sequence together with its context. Its cognate antigen has yet to be identified. The record has no base qualities; no much larger clone is one base away. This record comes from a study of blood T cell repertoires in COVID-19 (dated by TCRdb to 2018 to 2020). Study-level background: Collaborator samples came from the United States, Italy and Spain and covered acute and convalescent phases of COVID-19. Subjects who had been exposed to COVID-19, were actively infected with it, or had recovered from it provided the deeply sampled blood TCRbeta repertoires that made up the dataset. Samples came from the ongoing ImmuneRACE study (first 160 participants) plus 1,254 subjects from 6 global collaborators. The material from the prospective study consisted of cDNA or gDNA derived from T cells, B-cell-depleted T cells, or PBMCs. The repertoires were released in a freely available public database meant as a resource for research on the immune response to SARS-CoV-2. Nearly every sample came with metadata listing a de-identified subject ID, COVID-19 status, age in years and sex. Where available, HLA class I and class II types were taken from metadata supplied by the sample provider and were not determined by assay-based typing.

TCRbeta CDR3 regions were amplified from genomic DNA using the immunoSEQ Assay, a bias-controlled multiplex PCR. For the original study's pipeline: Within the assay, amplification of reference gene primers was used to estimate how many nucleated cells each sample contained. Sequence reads were collapsed and filtered to measure the absolute abundance of every unique TCRbeta CDR3 rearrangement. For each sample, productive Simpson clonality was calculated as the square root of Simpson's diversity index across productive rearrangements. The immuneACCESS repertoire file appears here via TCRdb, limited to in-frame rearrangements. These files lack a portion of the clones; in checked studies, under half of the deficit traces to unresolved V genes, and the cause of the others is not known. V and J calls and clone size are copied from that table; D and trimming were computed from the DNA. For this sample the table gives roughly 380,000 clones, of which around 85% were detected only once. The ten largest clones capture roughly 3.4% of the sample.

The research as a whole found: How much clinical and demographic metadata was included differed by source and by participant, and the metadata was provided uncurated.

CDR1 and CDR2 are read off the germline V gene as SGHRS and YFSETQ. The junction carries 14 bases between V and J, which are trimmed by 4 bases and 6 bases respectively. The CDR3 contains 15 residues, cysteine and phenylalanine counted. Only CDR3 DNA is held: 45 bases, read in frame from base 1. The collaborating institutions used their own protocols to collect whole blood in K2EDTA tubes. For TCRbeta analysis, collaborators shipped samples as frozen whole blood, isolated PBMCs, or DNA extracted from either of those sample types. The sequence joins TRBV5-1 to TRBJ1-6; TRBD1 is possibly the D segment (5 matching bases). This receptor was identified in a woman between 18 and 29 years old with acute or convalescent COVID-19. The material sequenced was peripheral blood. The CDR3 is CASSPGQLGNSPLHF. The nucleotide sequence is given as TGCGCCAGCAGCCCCGGACAATTGGGTAATTCACCCCTCCACTTT.